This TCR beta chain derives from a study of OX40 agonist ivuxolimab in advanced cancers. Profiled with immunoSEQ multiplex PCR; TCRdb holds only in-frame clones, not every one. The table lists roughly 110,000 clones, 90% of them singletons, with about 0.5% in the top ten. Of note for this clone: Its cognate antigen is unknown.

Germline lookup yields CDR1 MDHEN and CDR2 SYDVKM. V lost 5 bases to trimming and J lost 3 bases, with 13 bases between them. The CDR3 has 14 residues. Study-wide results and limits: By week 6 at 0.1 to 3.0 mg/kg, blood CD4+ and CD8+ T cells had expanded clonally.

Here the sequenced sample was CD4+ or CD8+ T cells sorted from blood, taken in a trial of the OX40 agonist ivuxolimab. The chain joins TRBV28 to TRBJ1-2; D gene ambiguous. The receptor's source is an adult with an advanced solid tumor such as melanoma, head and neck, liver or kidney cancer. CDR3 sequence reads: CASSPDWMDYGYTF. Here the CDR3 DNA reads TGTGCCAGCAGTCCGGATTGGATGGACTATGGCTACACCTTC.